The 20 T cell receptor beta chains presented below share a single source sample, sequenced in a study of regulatory T cells in long-lasting Graves disease. As for time point: newly diagnosed GD, antithyroid drugs for less than 3 months. The TCR library was prepared using RNA isolated from PBMCs. Relying on iRepertoire HTBI primers and Arm-PCR of CDR3 regions, the team built TCR beta libraries. TCRdb ran MiXCR on the multiplex PCR reads and lists one entry per CDR3 protein. The sample has about 400,000 distinct CDR3 sequences, roughly 15% seen once; the top ten hold around 21%. These data were also reused for a study on T cells in Graves' hyperthyroidism and ophthalmopathy.

The specimen was peripheral blood mononuclear cells (PBMCs), collected at new diagnosis, from a patient treated with antithyroid drugs. The receptors come from a young woman with Graves disease.

This clonotype was counted many times. V is TRBV2 and J is TRBJ1-2; weak D call: TRBD1 (5 bases). CDR3 length equals 14 residues. Germline-derived CDR1 and CDR2 are SNHLY and FYNNEI. Trimming took off 3 bases at V and 4 bases at J, with 12 bases between the two ends. CDR3 protein: CASSDRGGGYGYTF. CDR3 DNA sequence: TGTGCCAGCAGTGACCGGGGGGGAGGCTATGGCTACACCTTC.

This clonotype was observed at least ten times. A read error may explain this, as a much larger clone is one base away. The V call is TRBV6-1, the J call TRBJ2-7, with 10 bases fitting TRBD2. The junction had 10 bases not matched to a gene; V was cut back by 7 bases and J by 4 bases. The CDR3 extends over 15 amino acids. The germline V gene has CDR1 MNHNS and CDR2 SASEGT. CDR3 bases: TGTGCCAGCAATGAGTCGGCTAGCGGGAGTTACGAGCAGTACTTC. It encodes CASNESASGSYEQYF.

This clonotype was found a few times. V gene TRBV7-9 combines with J gene TRBJ2-7; TRBD2 matches 8 bases. Trimming at V came to 5 bases and at J to 0 bases, leaving 9 bases not matched to a gene. Germline V gives CDR1 SEHNR, CDR2 FQNEAQ (reference sequence). The CDR3 runs to 16 residues. CDR3 sequence reads: CASSLTSGGISYEQYF. CDR3 in DNA: TGTGCCAGCAGCCTTACTAGCGGAGGAATCTCCTACGAGCAGTACTTC. Looking up the rest from reference TRBV7-9 and TRBJ2-7 gives the full variable domain: DTGVSQNPRHKITKRGQNVTFRCDPISEHNRLYWYRQTLGQGPEFLTYFQNEAQLEKSRLLSDRFSAERPKGSFSTLEIQRTEQGDSAMYLCASSLTSGGISYEQYFGPGTRLTVT.

Many counts were recorded for this clonotype. A clone one base away is much larger, so this may be a read error. The V gene is TRBV12-3 or TRBV12-4, the J gene TRBJ2-3; 12 bases line up with TRBD2. Trimming removed 7 bases from V and 6 bases from J; junction bases left unmatched: 11. This CDR3 region has 16 residues. CDR3 in DNA: TGTGCCAGCAATTTTTGGCTAGCGGGGGGGCACGATACGCAGTATTTT. Protein sequence: CASNFWLAGGHDTQYF.

At least ten counts were recorded for this clonotype. V usage is TRBV12-3 or TRBV12-4 and J usage is TRBJ2-7, with D hard to call. CDR3 length equals 15 residues. The V and J ends lost 5 bases and 0 bases respectively, with 14 bases between them. The CDR3 DNA reads as TGTGCCAGCAGTCCGGACGGCAGAAGCTCCTACGAGCAGTACTTC. Amino acids: CASSPDGRSSYEQYF.

This clonotype was recorded at least ten times. This chain links TRBV6-1 with TRBJ1-2; D gene ambiguous. The CDR3 is made up of 18 amino acids. Looked up from germline, CDR1 is MNHNS and CDR2 is SASEGT. Trimming took off 4 bases at V and 4 bases at J, with 25 bases between the two ends. The CDR3 DNA reads TGTGCCAGCAGTGGACTAGTAGAGTATGCCATCTTAGTCTATGGCTACACCTTC. It is translated as CASSGLVEYAILVYGYTF.

This clonotype was observed once. The gene calls are TRBV4-1 and TRBJ2-1, with D maybe TRBD2 (5 bases). Germline V CDR1 and CDR2: MGHRA, YSYEKL. This CDR3 comprises 17 residues. V lost 4 bases, J lost 7 bases, and 23 bases lay in between. CDR3 DNA sequence: TGCGCCAGCAGCCGAAGATTCGGGATTCGGGTCGAAAATGAGCAGTTCTTC. It specifies CASSRRFGIRVENEQFF.

This clonotype showed up many times. This sequence joins TRBV3-1 and TRBJ2-2; D gene uncertain. This CDR3 comprises 15 residues. Germline loops: CDR1 LGHDT, CDR2 YNNKEL (reference sequence). The V end was cut by 0 bases, the J end by 2 bases, with 7 bases between. The CDR3 spells CASSQDVRNTGELFF. The DNA of the CDR3 is TGTGCCAGCAGCCAAGATGTAAGAAACACCGGGGAGCTGTTTTTT. The full variable domain, in which reference TRBV3-1 and TRBJ2-2 provide the parts outside the CDR3, is DTAVSQTPKYLVTQMGNDKSIKCEQNLGHDTMYWYKQDSKKFLKIMFSYNNKELIINETVPNRFSPKSPDKAHLNLHINSLELGDSAVYFCASSQDVRNTGELFFGEGSRLTVL.

This clonotype came up many times. The gene calls are TRBV3-1 and TRBJ2-1, with TRBD2 as a possible D gene (7 bases). V gave up 1 base and J gave up 10 bases, with 11 bases separating them. The CDR3 extends over 13 amino acids. Germline CDR1 and CDR2: LGHDT and YNNKEL (reference sequence). Here the CDR3 reads CASSQVGGREQFF. For the CDR3, the DNA is TGTGCCAGCAGCCAAGTCGGGGGGCGAGAGCAGTTCTTC.

V is TRBV27 and J is TRBJ1-1; 9 positions match TRBD1. Germline CDR1 is MNHEY and CDR2 is SMNVEV (reference sequence). CDR3 size: 16 residues. After removal of 6 bases from V and 5 bases from J, the junction contained 13 bases not matched to a gene. CDR3 loop: CASSPTGGPPGTEAFF. CDR3 sequence (DNA): TGTGCCAGCAGCCCTACAGGGGGCCCTCCCGGGACTGAAGCTTTCTTT.

The sample holds many counts of this clonotype. This chain connects TRBV6-2 or TRBV6-3 to TRBJ2-7, with D perhaps given as TRBD1 or TRBD2 (5 bases each). V lost 6 bases and J lost 3, with 15 bases in between. Germline CDR1 is MNHEY and CDR2 is SVGEGT. This CDR3 contains 14 residues. Here the CDR3 reads CASRSPGAGYEQYF. The CDR3, as DNA: TGTGCCAGCAGAAGCCCCGGGGCCGGCTACGAGCAGTACTTC.

This clonotype occurred many times. The V and J genes are TRBV30 and TRBJ1-1; 7 bases map to TRBD1. V shed 2 bases, J shed 6 bases, and the junction held 6 bases outside the gene matches. CDR1 and CDR2 (germline): GTSNPN, SVGIG (reference sequence). CDR3 length: 13 amino acids. The CDR3 sequence is CAWSRDSRAEAFF. As DNA, the CDR3 is TGTGCCTGGAGTCGGGACAGCCGGGCTGAAGCTTTCTTT.

This clonotype has ten or more counts. One junction end disagrees with the germline gene, perhaps due to a read error. The chain uses TRBV5-1 and TRBJ2-7; perhaps TRBD1 as D (5 bases). Germline-derived CDR1 and CDR2 are SGHRS and YFSETQ. The CDR3 consists of 17 residues. The CDR3 protein is CASSLGRGGQDNYEQYF. DNA of the CDR3: TGTGCCAGCAGCTTGGGGCGCGGTGGCCAGGACAACTACGAGCAGTACTTC.

As regards this clonotype: Lacking the conserved final phenylalanine or tryptophan, this CDR3 likely reflects a read error. The V and J genes are TRBV19 and TRBJ1-2; D call uncertain. The V gene lost 7 bases and the J gene lost 3 bases, with 12 bases spanning the gap. This CDR3 has 13 residues. Germline values: CDR1 LNHDA, CDR2 SQIVND (reference sequence). CDR3 nucleotides: TGTGCCAGTACCGATCTTTCGGACTATGGCTACACCTCC. It encodes CASTDLSDYGYTS.

This clonotype was observed at least ten times. This chain joins TRBV3-1 and TRBJ1-2; D remains unclear. V gave up 4 bases and J gave up 5 bases, with 5 bases separating them. Germline assignment: CDR1 LGHDT and CDR2 YNNKEL (reference sequence). CDR3 length: 11 amino acids. As DNA, the CDR3 is TGTGCCAGCAGCCGATTTTATGGCTACACCTTC. Translating gives CASSRFYGYTF.

This clonotype was detected many times. This chain joins TRBV20-1 and TRBJ2-3, with D tentatively TRBD1 or TRBD2 (5 bases each). V gave up 6 bases and J gave up 0 bases, with 10 bases separating them. This CDR3 comprises 13 residues. CDR1 is DFQATT and CDR2 is SNEGSKA in the germline V gene (reference sequence). This CDR3 is CSAGRDSTDTQYF. Written as DNA, the CDR3 is TGCAGTGCCGGAAGGGACAGCACAGATACGCAGTATTTT.

The chain carries TRBV10-3 and TRBJ2-7; 7 bases line up with TRBD1. Germline trimming cut 4 bases from V and 2 bases from J; bases unmatched to any gene: 8. CDR3 length: 15 residues. The germline CDR1 and CDR2 sequences are ENHRY and SYGVKD. CDR3 nucleotide sequence: TGTGCCATCAGTGGGGGGACAGCTTCCACCTACGAGCAGTACTTC. It is translated as CAISGGTASTYEQYF.

This clonotype was seen repeatedly, ten times or more. This chain connects TRBV12-3 or TRBV12-4 to TRBJ2-3, with 7 bases aligning to TRBD1. V lost 6 bases, J lost 4 bases, and 4 bases stayed unmatched. The CDR3 consists of 13 residues. CDR3 sequence reads: CASSSGQPDTQYF. CDR3 DNA sequence: TGTGCCAGCAGCTCGGGACAGCCAGATACGCAGTATTTT.

This clonotype occurred a few times. V is TRBV18 and J is TRBJ2-7; 7 positions match TRBD1. This CDR3 is built from 16 residues. The ends lost 3 bases at V and 2 bases at J; junction bases unmatched: 10. Germline CDR1 reads KGHSH; CDR2 reads LQKENI. The CDR3 DNA reads as TGTGCCAGCTCACCGAGCGAGGGGCAGGGGGCCTACGAGCAGTACTTC. This encodes CASSPSEGQGAYEQYF.

This clonotype was observed a single time. A read error may be the cause here, since a much bigger clone is one base away. The chain carries TRBV10-3 and TRBJ1-2; D remains unclear. This CDR3 has 12 amino acids. Germline V gene lookup returns CDR1 ENHRY and CDR2 SYGVKD. In DNA form, the CDR3 reads TGTGCCATCAGTCCGGACGGATATGGCCACACCTTC. This gives the protein CAISPDGYGHTF.